This T cell receptor beta chain was observed in a study of cytomegalovirus exposure and HLA in healthy donors. On this clone itself: This sample includes further DNA sequences coding for the same CDR3.

It was with 60 Vbeta and 13 Jbeta primers that the PCR ran. In the original analysis: Around 9.9 million shared chains were among the approximately 87 million unique TCR beta chains that a later analysis counted. Only in-frame clones appear in the TCRdb table, and some are missing; sequencing was by immunoSEQ multiplex PCR. V and J calls and clone size come straight from that table; D and trimming were deduced from the DNA. The sample records 150,000 or so clones, 60% to 85% being singletons. CDR3 length: 12 amino acids. The V end was cut by 0 bases, the J end by 5 bases, with 5 bases between. Germline V CDR1 and CDR2: SGDLS, YYNGEE.

Sequencing was carried out using PBMCs. V is TRBV9 and J is TRBJ1-2; D gene uncertain. The source of this sequence is a woman aged 40 to 55 in good health and CMV-seropositive. The CDR3 region is CASSVGGYGYTF. CDR3 nucleotide sequence: TGTGCCAGCAGCGTAGGAGGGTATGGCTACACCTTC.